Below, 4 T cell receptor beta chains from the same sample are listed, as sequenced in a study of regulatory T cells in long-lasting Graves disease. Time point meaning: newly diagnosed GD, antithyroid drugs for less than 3 months. Preparation of the TCR library used RNA extracted from PBMCs. CDR3-region Arm-PCR and iRepertoire HTBI primers produced the TCR beta libraries. TCRdb re-derived calls from the multiplex PCR reads in MiXCR, one entry per CDR3 protein. Altogether about 400,000 distinct CDR3 sequences are present, about 15% being singletons, with the ten largest covering approximately 8%. These data were also reused for a study on T cells in Graves' hyperthyroidism and ophthalmopathy.

Sequenced material: peripheral blood mononuclear cells (PBMCs), taken at new diagnosis, from a patient treated with antithyroid drugs. All receptors come from a woman in her thirties or forties with Graves disease.

The V gene is TRBV27, the J gene TRBJ2-7, with TRBD1 matching 7 bases. The CDR3 length is 17 residues. The germline V gene has CDR1 MNHEY and CDR2 SMNVEV (reference sequence). The J segment lost 4 bases and the V segment lost 3 bases, leaving 15 bases of the junction unmatched. CDR3 in DNA: TGTGCCAGCAGTTTTGGGTCTCTCGGGACAGCTTCGTACGAGCAGTACTTC. It specifies CASSFGSLGTASYEQYF.

This clonotype was counted many times. The chain employs TRBV6-5 and TRBJ2-7, with 11 bases aligning to TRBD2. This CDR3 comprises 18 residues. CDR1 MNHEY and CDR2 SVGAGI come from the germline V gene. The V segment lost 0 bases and the J segment 4 bases; nucleotides outside the gene matches: 11. CDR3 nucleotides: TGTGCCAGCAGTTACTCGACTCAACTAGCGGGAGTAGGGTACGAGCAGTACTTC. The encoded protein is CASSYSTQLAGVGYEQYF.

The chain joins TRBV7-9 to TRBJ2-3; 9 bases are shared with TRBD1. The CDR3 extends over 15 amino acids. Trimming took 3 bases from V and 4 from J; bases not matched to a gene: 5. Looked up from germline, CDR1 is SEHNR and CDR2 is FQNEAQ (reference sequence). CDR3 loop: CASSFGQGTADTQYF. The DNA of the CDR3 is TGTGCCAGCAGCTTTGGACAGGGGACGGCAGATACGCAGTATTTT.

With regard to this clonotype: One end of the junction varies from germline; a read error may be responsible. The rearrangement links TRBV11-3 to TRBJ2-7; 11 nucleotides align to TRBD1. The CDR3 loop spans 15 amino acids. From germline, CDR1 is SGHNT and CDR2 YENEEA. The CDR3, as DNA: TGTGCCAGCAGCCTAGAGGGGACAGGGGGTCACGAGCAGTACTTC. Its protein is CASSLEGTGGHEQYF.